The clone carrying this TCR beta chain appeared a few times. The target antigen is unknown. This sample stems from a study of blood T cells in healthy people across ages. Germline-derived CDR1 and CDR2 are SGDLS and YYNGEE. The length of the CDR3 is 15 residues. A second PCR, run for roughly 7 to 12 cycles, used a sample-barcoded 5' primer plus a J-beta primer mix. Via MiXCR, TCRdb re-called the 5' RACE reads, giving one row per CDR3 protein. The table lists approximately 780,000 distinct CDR3 sequences, around a quarter of them singletons. Notes on the study in general: TCR beta diversity tracked closely with naive T cell percentage.

These data are also associated with another study on T cells of mothers and their children. That source notes: For each mother, over 9.5 million TCR beta CDR3 reads were obtained, and for each child, about 3 million. Related mother-child pairs showed slightly, non-significantly higher overlap than unrelated pairs.

The sequenced sample consisted of blood. The gene calls are TRBV9 and TRBJ2-5; 12 bases agree with TRBD2. The DNA end lines up better with TRBJ2-7; the J call may be wrong. The receptor comes from a boy between 10 and 17 years old in good health. The DNA of the CDR3 is TGTGCCAGCAGCCCCACTAGCGGGGGGAGGTACGAGCAGTACTTC. As protein: CASSPTSGGRYEQYF.